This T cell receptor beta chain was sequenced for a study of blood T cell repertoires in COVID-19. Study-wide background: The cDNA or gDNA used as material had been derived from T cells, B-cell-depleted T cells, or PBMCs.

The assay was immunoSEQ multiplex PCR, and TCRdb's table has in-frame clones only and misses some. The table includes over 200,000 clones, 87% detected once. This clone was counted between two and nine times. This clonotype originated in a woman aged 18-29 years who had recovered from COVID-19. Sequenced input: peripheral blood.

CDR3 amino acids: CASTLNTAGYQETQYF. The CDR3 DNA sequence: TGTGCCAGCACCTTGAACACAGCAGGGTACCAAGAGACCCAGTACTTC. The J gene is TRBJ2-5, the V gene TRBV25-1; possible D gene TRBD1, 5 bases. This CDR3 contains 16 residues. From germline, CDR1 is MGHDK and CDR2 SYGVNS. V was clipped by 7 bases and J by 0 bases, with 18 bases between them. Full variable domain (outside the CDR3, taken from reference TRBV25-1 and TRBJ2-5): EADIYQTPRYLVIGTGKKITLECSQTMGHDKMYWYQQDPGMELHLIHYSYGVNSTEKGDLSSESTVSRIRTEHFPLTLESARPSHTSQYLCASTLNTAGYQETQYFGPGTRLLVL.